This entry concerns a single TCR beta chain. As yet, its antigen is unknown. Germline CDR1 SGHDT, CDR2 YYEEEE. With 4 bases removed from V and 6 bases from J, the gap between germline ends came to 8 bases. CDR3 length: 12 residues. Libraries were prepared by immunoSEQ multiplex PCR; TCRdb keeps only in-frame clonotypes and omits some of them. Among approximately 270,000 clones listed, about 94% were seen once. The sample belongs to a study of T cell responses to AZD1222 COVID-19 vaccine. Study-wide findings and caveats: Nearly half of the spike-specific TCRs reportedly recognize variant regions that carry no mutations. Repertoire samples came only from after the peak T cell response.

The receptor was isolated from an adult who received the AZD1222 COVID-19 vaccine. The specimen was peripheral blood, collected 28 days after the second AZD1222 dose. The chain joins TRBV5-6 to TRBJ2-1; the D is unclear. The DNA of the CDR3 is TGTGCCAGCAGCCTGCTGCTCAATGAGCAGTTCTTC. It codes for CASSLLLNEQFF.